The 7 T cell receptor beta chains given below trace back to one sample, sequenced in a study of T cells expressing NK-cell markers. TCRdb re-analyzed the 5' RACE reads; it lists each CDR3 protein once, without DNA. The sample totals a few hundred thousand distinct CDR3 sequences. Source material: blood T cells: a sorted CD56 or NKG2C T cell subset, CD4+ or CD8+ T cells, or bulk PBMC T cells (not recorded which). These receptors all stem from a man aged 18 to 29 in good health.

The gene calls are TRBV6-2 or TRBV6-3 and TRBJ2-1. The CDR3 is made up of 12 amino acids. Germline CDR1 MNHEY, CDR2 SVGEGT. CDR3 sequence: CASGSAYNEQFF.

The gene calls are TRBV29-1 and TRBJ2-7; the TCRdb call, TRBD1, lacks DNA for checking. This CDR3 contains 13 residues. CDR1 and CDR2 from the germline V gene are SQVTM and ANQGSEA. CDR3 loop: CSVARGQSYEQYF.

The V and J genes are TRBV24-1 and TRBJ2-2; TCRdb selects TRBD1, and the lack of DNA leaves this call unchecked. This CDR3 region has 13 residues. CDR1 and CDR2 (germline): KGHDR, SFDVKD. The CDR3 here is CATQGQNTGELFF.

This sequence joins TRBV2 and TRBJ2-3; the TCRdb D gene call, TRBD2, has no DNA to confirm it. This CDR3 region has 14 residues. Germline assignment: CDR1 SNHLY and CDR2 FYNNEI. The CDR3 is CASATSGRGDTQYF.

This rearrangement joins TRBV24-1 to TRBJ2-5; TCRdb proposes TRBD1, but this gene call is untestable without DNA. CDR1 is KGHDR and CDR2 is SFDVKD in the germline V gene. The CDR3 runs to 15 residues. This chain's CDR3 is CATSDQIDSQETQYF.

This sequence joins TRBV12-3 or TRBV12-4 and TRBJ2-1; TCRdb returns TRBD1, unconfirmable since there is no DNA. The CDR3 is 14 amino acids. CDR3: CASSLGSLNGEQFF.

The chain links TRBV24-1 to TRBJ2-1. The CDR3 consists of 16 residues. The germline gives CDR1 KGHDR, CDR2 SFDVKD. CDR3 protein: CATSDQAGGSYNEQFF.